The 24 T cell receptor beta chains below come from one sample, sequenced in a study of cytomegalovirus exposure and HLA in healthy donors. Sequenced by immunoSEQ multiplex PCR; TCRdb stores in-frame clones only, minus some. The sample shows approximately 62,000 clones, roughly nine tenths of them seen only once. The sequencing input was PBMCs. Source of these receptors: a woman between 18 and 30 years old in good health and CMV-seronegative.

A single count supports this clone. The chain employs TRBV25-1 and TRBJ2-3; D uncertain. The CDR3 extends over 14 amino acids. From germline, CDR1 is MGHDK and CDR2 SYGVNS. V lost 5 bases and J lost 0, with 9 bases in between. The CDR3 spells CASSQYRSTDTQYF. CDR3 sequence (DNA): TGTGCCAGCAGTCAGTATCGCAGCACAGATACGCAGTATTTT.

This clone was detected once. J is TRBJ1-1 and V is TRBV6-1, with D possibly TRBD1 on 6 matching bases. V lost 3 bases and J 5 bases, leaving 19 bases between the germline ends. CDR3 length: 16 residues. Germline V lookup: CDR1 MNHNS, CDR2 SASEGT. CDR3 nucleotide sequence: TGTGCCAGCAGTGAGGGGGCAGGGATAGGGGCGACTGAAGCTTTCTTT. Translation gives CASSEGAGIGATEAFF.

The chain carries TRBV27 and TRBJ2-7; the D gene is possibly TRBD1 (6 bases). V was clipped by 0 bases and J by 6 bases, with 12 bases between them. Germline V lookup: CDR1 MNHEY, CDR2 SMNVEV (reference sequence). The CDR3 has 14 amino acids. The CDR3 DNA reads TGTGCCAGCAGTTTATCGTGGACAGAGGGCGAGCAGTACTTC. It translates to CASSLSWTEGEQYF.

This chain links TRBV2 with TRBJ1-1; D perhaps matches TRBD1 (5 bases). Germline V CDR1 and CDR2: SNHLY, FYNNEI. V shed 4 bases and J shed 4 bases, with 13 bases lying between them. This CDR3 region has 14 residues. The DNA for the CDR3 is TGTGCCAGCAGTGGTTCAGGGAGGAGCACTGAAGCTTTCTTT. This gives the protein CASSGSGRSTEAFF.

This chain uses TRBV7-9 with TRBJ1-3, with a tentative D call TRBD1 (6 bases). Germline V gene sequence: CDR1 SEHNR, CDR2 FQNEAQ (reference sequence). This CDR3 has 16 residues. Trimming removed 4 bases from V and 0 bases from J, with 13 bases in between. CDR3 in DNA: TGTGCCAGCAGCTCCGAGACAGGCTTCTCTGGAAACACCATATATTTT. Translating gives CASSSETGFSGNTIYF. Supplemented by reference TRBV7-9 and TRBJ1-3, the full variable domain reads DTGVSQNPRHKITKRGQNVTFRCDPISEHNRLYWYRQTLGQGPEFLTYFQNEAQLEKSRLLSDRFSAERPKGSFSTLEIQRTEQGDSAMYLCASSSETGFSGNTIYFGEGSWLTVV.

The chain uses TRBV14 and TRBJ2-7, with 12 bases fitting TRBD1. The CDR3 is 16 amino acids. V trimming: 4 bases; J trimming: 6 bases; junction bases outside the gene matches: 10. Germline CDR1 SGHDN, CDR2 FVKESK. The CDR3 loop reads CASSPSSGQGAFEQYF. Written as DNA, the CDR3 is TGTGCCAGCAGCCCTAGCTCGGGACAGGGGGCTTTCGAGCAGTACTTC. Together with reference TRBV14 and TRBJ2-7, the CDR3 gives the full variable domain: EAGVTQFPSHSVIEKGQTVTLRCDPISGHDNLYWYRRVMGKEIKFLLHFVKESKQDESGMPNNRFLAERTGGTYSTLKVQPAELEDSGVYFCASSPSSGQGAFEQYFGPGTRLTVT.

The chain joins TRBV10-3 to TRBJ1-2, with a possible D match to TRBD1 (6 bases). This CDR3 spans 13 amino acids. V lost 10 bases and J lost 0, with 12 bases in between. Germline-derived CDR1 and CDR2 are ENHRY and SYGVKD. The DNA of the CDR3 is TGTGCCAAGATGACAGGAGCTAACTATGGCTACACCTTC. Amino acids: CAKMTGANYGYTF.

Here the CDR3 DNA reads TGTGCCAGCAGCTCGACTAACTACGAGCAGTACTTC. Translation gives CASSSTNYEQYF. The rearrangement joins TRBV11-3 to TRBJ2-7; a weak D match, TRBD2 (5 bases). Trimming cost V 4 bases and J 3 bases, with 7 bases left between them. Germline-derived CDR1 and CDR2 are SGHNT and YENEEA. This CDR3 is built from 12 residues.

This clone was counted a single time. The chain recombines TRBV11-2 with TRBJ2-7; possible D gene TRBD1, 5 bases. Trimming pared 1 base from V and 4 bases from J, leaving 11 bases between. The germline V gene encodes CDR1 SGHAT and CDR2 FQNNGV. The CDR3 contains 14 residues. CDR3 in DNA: TGTGCCAGCAGCTTAGGTGGGGCGCGGTACGAGCAGTACTTC. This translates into CASSLGGARYEQYF.

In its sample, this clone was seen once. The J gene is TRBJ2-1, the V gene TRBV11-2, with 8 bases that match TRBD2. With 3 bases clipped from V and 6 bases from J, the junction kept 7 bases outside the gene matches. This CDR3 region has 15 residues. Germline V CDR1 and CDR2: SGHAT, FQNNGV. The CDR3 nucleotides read TGTGCCAGCAGCTTGGAGAGCGGGAGTGGCAATGAGCAGTTCTTC. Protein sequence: CASSLESGSGNEQFF.

CDR3 amino acids: CASSPPTPGAEAFF. CDR3 DNA sequence: TGTGCCAGCAGCCCTCCGACGCCGGGAGCTGAAGCTTTCTTT. This sequence joins TRBV9 and TRBJ1-1; D gene ambiguous. CDR1 is SGDLS and CDR2 is YYNGEE in the germline V gene. The CDR3 covers 14 residues. Trimming pared 4 bases from V and 6 bases from J, leaving 16 bases between.

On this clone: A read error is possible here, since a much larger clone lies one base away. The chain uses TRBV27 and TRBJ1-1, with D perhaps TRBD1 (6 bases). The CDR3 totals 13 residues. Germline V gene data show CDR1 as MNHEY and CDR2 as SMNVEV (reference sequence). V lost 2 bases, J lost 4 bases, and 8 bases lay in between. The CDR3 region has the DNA TGTGCCAGCAGTTTAATAGGGGGCACTGAAGCTTTCTTT. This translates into CASSLIGGTEAFF.

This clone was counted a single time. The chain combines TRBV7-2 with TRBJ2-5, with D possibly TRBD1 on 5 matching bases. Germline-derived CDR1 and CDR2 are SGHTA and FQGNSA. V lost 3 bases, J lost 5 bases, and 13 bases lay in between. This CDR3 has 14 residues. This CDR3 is CASSFQGMGETQYF. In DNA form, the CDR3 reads TGTGCCAGCAGCTTTCAGGGTATGGGGGAGACCCAGTACTTC.

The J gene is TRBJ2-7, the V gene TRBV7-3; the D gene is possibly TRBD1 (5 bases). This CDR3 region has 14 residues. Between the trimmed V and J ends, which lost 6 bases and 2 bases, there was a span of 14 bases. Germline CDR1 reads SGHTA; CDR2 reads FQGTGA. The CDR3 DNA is TGTGCCAGCAGGGCGTTTGGACAAACCTACGAGCAGTACTTC. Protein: CASRAFGQTYEQYF.

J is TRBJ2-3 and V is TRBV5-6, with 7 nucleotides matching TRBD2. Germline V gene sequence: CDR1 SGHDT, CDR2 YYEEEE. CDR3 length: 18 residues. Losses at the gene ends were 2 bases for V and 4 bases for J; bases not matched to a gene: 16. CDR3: CASSLNVGGRPFADTQYF. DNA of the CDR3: TGTGCCAGCAGCTTAAATGTAGGCGGGAGACCGTTCGCAGATACGCAGTATTTT.

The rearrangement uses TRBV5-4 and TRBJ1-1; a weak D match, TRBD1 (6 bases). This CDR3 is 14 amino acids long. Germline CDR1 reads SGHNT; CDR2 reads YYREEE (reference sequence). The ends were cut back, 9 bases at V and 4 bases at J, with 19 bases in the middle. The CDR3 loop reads CAIGSQGFGTEAFF. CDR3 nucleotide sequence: TGTGCCATCGGGTCACAGGGCTTCGGCACTGAAGCTTTCTTT.

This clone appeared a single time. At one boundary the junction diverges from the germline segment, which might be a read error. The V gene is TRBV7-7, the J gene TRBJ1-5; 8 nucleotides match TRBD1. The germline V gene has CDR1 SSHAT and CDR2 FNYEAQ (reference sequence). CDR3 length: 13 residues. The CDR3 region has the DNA TGTGCTAGCAGCTCAGGACAGGGACAGCCCCAGCATTTT. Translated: CASSSGQGQPQHF.

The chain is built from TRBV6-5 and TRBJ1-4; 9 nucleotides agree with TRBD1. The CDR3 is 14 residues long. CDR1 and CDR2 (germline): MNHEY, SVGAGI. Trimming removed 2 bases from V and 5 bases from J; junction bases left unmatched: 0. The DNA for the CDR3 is TGTGCCAGCAGTTACACAGGGGGCAATGAAAAACTGTTTTTT. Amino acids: CASSYTGGNEKLFF.

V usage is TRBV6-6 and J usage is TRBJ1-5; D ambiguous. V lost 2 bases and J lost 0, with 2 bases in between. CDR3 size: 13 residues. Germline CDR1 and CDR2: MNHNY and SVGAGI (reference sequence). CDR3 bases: TGTGCCAGCAGTTACCGTAGCAATCAGCCCCAGCATTTT. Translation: CASSYRSNQPQHF.

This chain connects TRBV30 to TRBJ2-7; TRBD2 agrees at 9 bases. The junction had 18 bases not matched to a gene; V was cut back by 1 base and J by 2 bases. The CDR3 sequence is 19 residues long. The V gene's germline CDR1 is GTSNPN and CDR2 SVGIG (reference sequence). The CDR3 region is CAWSAQFGTLEREAYEQYF. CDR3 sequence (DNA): TGTGCCTGGAGTGCACAATTTGGGACACTGGAGCGGGAGGCCTACGAGCAGTACTTC.

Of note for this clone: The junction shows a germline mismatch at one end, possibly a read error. This CDR3 reads CASSMPGQGEVF. CDR3 nucleotide sequence: TGTGCCAGCAGCATGCCGGGACAGGGCGAAGTCTTC. J is TRBJ2-7 and V is TRBV7-8; TRBD1 matches 9 bases. This CDR3 is built from 12 residues. Germline V gene data show CDR1 as SGHVS and CDR2 as FQNEAQ.

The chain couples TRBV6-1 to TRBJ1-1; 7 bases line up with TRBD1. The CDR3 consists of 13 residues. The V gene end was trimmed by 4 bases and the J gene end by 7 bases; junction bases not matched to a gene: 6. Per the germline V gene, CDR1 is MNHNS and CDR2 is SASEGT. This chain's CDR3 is CASSVRGDSEAFF. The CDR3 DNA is TGTGCCAGCAGTGTACGAGGGGACAGTGAAGCTTTCTTT.

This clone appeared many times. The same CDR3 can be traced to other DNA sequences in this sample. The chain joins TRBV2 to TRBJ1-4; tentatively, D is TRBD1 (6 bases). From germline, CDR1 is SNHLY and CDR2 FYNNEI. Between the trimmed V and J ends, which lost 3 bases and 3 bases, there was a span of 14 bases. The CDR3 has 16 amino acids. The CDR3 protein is CASSDRGGAANEKLFF. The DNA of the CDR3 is TGTGCCAGCAGTGACCGGGGGGGGGCTGCTAATGAAAAACTGTTTTTT.

The CDR3 protein is CASSASKRDTQYF. The CDR3 DNA reads TGTGCCAGCAGCGCTTCGAAGAGAGATACGCAGTATTTT. The V and J genes are TRBV9 and TRBJ2-3, with unresolved D. The V end was cut by 3 bases, the J end by 5 bases, with 10 bases between. This CDR3 region has 13 residues. Germline CDR1 is SGDLS and CDR2 is YYNGEE.